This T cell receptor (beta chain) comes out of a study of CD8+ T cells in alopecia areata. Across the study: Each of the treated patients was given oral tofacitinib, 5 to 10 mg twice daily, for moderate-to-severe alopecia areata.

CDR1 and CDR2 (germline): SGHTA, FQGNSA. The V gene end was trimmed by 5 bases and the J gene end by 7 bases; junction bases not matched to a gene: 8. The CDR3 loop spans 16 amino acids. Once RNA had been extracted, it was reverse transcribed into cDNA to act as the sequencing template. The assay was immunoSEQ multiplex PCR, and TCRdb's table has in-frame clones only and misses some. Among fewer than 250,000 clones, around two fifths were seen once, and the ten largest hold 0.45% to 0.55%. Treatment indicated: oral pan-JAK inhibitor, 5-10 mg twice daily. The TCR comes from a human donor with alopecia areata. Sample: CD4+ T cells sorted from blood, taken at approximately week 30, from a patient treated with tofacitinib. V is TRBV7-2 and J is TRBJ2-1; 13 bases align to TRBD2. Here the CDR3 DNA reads TGTGCCAGCAGCCTGCCGGGACTAGCGGGGAGGAATGAGCAGTTCTTC. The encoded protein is CASSLPGLAGRNEQFF.